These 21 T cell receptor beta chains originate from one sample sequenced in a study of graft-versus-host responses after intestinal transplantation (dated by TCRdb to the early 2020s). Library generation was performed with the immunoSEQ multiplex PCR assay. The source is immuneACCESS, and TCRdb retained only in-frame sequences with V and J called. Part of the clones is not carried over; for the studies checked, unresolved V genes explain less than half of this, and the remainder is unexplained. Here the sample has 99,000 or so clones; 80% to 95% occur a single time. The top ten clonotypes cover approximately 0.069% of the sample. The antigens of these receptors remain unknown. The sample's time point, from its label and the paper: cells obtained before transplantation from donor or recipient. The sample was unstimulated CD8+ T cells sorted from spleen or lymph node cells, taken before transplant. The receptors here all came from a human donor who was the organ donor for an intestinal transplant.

CDR3 bases: TGTGCCAGCAGCTTAGCATCTAGCGGGGGAACTAGCTCCTACGAGCAGTACTTC. It specifies CASSLASSGGTSSYEQYF. This chain connects TRBV7-8 to TRBJ2-7; 10 positions agree with TRBD2. The V gene's germline CDR1 is SGHVS and CDR2 FQNEAQ. The CDR3 consists of 18 residues. V lost 0 bases and J lost 0; bases outside the gene matches: 8. The variable domain in full, completed from reference TRBV7-8 and TRBJ2-7, reads GAGVSQSPRYKVAKRGQDVALRCDPISGHVSLFWYQQALGQGPEFLTYFQNEAQLDKSGLPSDRFFAERPEGSVSTLKIQRTQQEDSAVYLCASSLASSGGTSSYEQYFGPGTRLTVT.

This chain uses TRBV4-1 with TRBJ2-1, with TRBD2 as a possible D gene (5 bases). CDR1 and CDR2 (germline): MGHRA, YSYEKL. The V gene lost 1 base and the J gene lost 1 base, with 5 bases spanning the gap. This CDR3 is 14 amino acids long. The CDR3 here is CASSQGLSYNEQFF. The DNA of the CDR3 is TGCGCCAGCAGCCAAGGACTATCCTACAATGAGCAGTTCTTC.

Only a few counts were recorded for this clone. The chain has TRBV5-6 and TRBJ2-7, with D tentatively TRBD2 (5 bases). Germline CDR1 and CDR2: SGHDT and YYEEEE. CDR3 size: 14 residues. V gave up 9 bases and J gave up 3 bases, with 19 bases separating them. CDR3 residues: CATWRHGVLYEQYF. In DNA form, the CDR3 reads TGTGCCACCTGGAGGCACGGGGTCCTCTACGAGCAGTACTTC.

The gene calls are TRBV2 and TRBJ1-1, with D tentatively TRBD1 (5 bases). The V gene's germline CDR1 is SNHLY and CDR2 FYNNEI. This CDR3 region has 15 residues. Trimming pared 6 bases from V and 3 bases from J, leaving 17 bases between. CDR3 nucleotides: TGTGCCAGCAGAGGACCCGGACAAATCCACACTGAAGCTTTCTTT. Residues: CASRGPGQIHTEAFF.

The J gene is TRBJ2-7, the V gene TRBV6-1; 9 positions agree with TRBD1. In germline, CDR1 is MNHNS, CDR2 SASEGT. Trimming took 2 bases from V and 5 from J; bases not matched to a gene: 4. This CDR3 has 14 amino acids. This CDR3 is CASSETGGVDEQYF. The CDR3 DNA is TGTGCCAGCAGTGAAACAGGGGGCGTCGACGAGCAGTACTTC.

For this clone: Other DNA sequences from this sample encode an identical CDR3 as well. CDR3 protein: CASSVGTGTDTQYF. CDR3 bases: TGTGCCAGCAGCGTAGGGACAGGGACAGATACGCAGTATTTT. The chain recombines TRBV9 with TRBJ2-3, with 8 bases lining up with TRBD1. The CDR3 is made up of 14 amino acids. Trimming removed 0 bases from V and 3 bases from J; junction bases left unmatched: 0. The V gene's germline CDR1 is SGDLS and CDR2 YYNGEE.

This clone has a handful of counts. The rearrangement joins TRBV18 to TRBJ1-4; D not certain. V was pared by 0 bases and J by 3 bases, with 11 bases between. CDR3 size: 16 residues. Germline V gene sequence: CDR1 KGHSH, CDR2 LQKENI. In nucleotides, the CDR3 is TGTGCCAGCTCACCACCGGAGGGATTAGCTAATGAAAAACTGTTTTTT. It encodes CASSPPEGLANEKLFF.

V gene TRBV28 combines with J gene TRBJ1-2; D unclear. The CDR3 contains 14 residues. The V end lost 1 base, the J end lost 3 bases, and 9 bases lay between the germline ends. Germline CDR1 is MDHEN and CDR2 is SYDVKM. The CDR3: CASSLFRQDYGYTF. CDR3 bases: TGTGCCAGCAGTTTATTCCGGCAGGACTATGGCTACACCTTC.

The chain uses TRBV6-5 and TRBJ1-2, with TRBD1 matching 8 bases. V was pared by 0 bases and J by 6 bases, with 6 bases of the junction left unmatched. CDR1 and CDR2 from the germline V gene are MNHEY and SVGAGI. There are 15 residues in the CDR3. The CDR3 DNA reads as TGTGCCAGCAGTTACTCGGCGGACAGGGTTAATGGCTACACCTTC. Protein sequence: CASSYSADRVNGYTF.

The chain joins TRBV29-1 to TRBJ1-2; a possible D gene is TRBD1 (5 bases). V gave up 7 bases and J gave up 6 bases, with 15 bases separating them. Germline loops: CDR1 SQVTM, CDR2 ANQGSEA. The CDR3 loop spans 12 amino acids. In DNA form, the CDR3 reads TGCAGCGCCGAATCATGGGGGGATGGCTACACCTTC. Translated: CSAESWGDGYTF.

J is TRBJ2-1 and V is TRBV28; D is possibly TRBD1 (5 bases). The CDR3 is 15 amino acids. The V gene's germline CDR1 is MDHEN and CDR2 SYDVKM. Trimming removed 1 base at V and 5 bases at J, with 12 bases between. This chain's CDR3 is CASSLLAGINNEQFF. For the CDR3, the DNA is TGTGCCAGCAGTTTATTGGCAGGGATCAACAATGAGCAGTTCTTC.

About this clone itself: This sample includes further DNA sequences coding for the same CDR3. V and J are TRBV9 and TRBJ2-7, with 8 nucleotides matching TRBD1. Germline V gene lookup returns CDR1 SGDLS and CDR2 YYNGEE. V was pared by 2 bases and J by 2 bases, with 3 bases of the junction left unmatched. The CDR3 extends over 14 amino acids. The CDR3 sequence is CASSVGTGAYEQYF. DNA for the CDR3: TGTGCCAGCAGCGTGGGGACAGGCGCCTACGAGCAGTACTTC.

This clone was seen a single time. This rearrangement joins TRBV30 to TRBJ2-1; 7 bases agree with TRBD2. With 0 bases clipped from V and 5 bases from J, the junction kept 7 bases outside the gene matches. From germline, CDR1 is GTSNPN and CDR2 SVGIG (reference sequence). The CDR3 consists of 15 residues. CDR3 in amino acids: CAWSVLGGGHNEQFF. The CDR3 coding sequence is TGTGCCTGGAGTGTACTGGGCGGGGGTCACAATGAGCAGTTCTTC.

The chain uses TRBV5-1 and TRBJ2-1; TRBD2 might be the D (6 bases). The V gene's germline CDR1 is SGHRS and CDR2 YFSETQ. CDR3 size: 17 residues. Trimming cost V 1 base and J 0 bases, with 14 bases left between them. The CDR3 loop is CASSLNSLGGSYNEQFF. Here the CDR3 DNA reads TGCGCCAGCAGCTTGAACTCCCTGGGGGGCTCCTACAATGAGCAGTTCTTC.

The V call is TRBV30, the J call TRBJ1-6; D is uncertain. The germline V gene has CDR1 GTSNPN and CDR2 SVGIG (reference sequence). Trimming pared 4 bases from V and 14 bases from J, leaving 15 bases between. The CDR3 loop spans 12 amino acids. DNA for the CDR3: TGTGCCTGGATGGCCCTATCGGGAACCCTCCACTTT. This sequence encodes CAWMALSGTLHF.

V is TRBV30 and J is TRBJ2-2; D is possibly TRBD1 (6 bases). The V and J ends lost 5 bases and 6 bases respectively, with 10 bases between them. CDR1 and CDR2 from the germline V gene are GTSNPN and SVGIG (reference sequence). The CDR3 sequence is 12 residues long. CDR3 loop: CAWEQGAGELFF. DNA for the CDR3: TGTGCCTGGGAACAGGGCGCCGGGGAGCTGTTTTTT.

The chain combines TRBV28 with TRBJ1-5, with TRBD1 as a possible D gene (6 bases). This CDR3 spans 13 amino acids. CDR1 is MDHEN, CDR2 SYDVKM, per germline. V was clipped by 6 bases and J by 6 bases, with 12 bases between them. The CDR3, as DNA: TGTGCCAGCAGCACAGGGTTAGGTCAGCCCCAGCATTTT. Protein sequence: CASSTGLGQPQHF.

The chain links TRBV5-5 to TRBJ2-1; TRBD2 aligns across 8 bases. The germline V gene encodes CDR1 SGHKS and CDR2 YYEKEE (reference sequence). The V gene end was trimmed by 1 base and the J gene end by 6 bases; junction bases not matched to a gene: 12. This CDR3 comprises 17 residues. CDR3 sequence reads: CASSLFGGGPTFNEQFF. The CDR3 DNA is TGTGCCAGCAGCTTGTTCGGGGGGGGCCCTACCTTCAATGAGCAGTTCTTC.

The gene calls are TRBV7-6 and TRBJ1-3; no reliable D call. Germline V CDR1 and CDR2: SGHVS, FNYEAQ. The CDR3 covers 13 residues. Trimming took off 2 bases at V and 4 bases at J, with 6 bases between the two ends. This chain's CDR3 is CASSLSGGNTIYF. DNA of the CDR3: TGTGCCAGCAGCTTAAGCGGGGGAAACACCATATATTTT.

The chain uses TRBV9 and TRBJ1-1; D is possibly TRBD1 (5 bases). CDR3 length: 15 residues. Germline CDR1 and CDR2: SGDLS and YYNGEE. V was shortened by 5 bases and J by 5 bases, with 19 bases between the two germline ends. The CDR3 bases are TGTGCCAGCAGTGCTTGGGGGAGGGAGGAAACTGAAGCTTTCTTT. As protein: CASSAWGREETEAFF. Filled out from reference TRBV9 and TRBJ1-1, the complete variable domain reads DSGVTQTPKHLITATGQRVTLRCSPRSGDLSVYWYQQSLDQGLQFLIQYYNGEERAKGNILERFSAQQFPDLHSELNLSSLELGDSALYFCASSAWGREETEAFFGQGTRLTVV.

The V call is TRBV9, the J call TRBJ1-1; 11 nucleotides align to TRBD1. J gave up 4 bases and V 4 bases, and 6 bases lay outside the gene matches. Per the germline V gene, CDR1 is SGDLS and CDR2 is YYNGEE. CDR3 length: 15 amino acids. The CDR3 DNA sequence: TGTGCCAGCAGCATATCCGGGACAGGGGGCACTGAAGCTTTCTTT. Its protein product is CASSISGTGGTEAFF.